This T cell receptor (beta chain) was identified during a study of beta chain features in type 1 diabetes. The sequenced template was cDNA made from the entire isolated RNA. TCRdb's table, derived via immunoSEQ multiplex PCR, lists solely in-frame clones and lacks some. This table holds hundreds of thousands of clones, roughly 12% found once. V dropped 5 bases and J dropped 5 bases, with 16 bases sitting between them. The CDR3 runs 13 residues. Germline V gives CDR1 SQVTM, CDR2 ANQGSEA. The sample holds a few counts of this clone. The rearrangement links TRBV29-1 to TRBJ2-7; TRBD2 is a possible D gene (7 bases). Sequenced material: naive CD4+ T cells from blood. The clonotype was recovered from a man between 18 and 29 years old in good health. The CDR3 here is CSVRRGGTDEQYF. The DNA for the CDR3 is TGCAGCGTTAGGAGGGGGGGTACGGACGAGCAGTACTTC.